The 10 T cell receptor beta chains reported below all come from one sample, sequenced in a study of post-analysis software for immune sequencing data. Tagging with unique molecular identifiers was a feature of the TCR beta cDNA libraries. TCRdb independently ran MiXCR on the PCR reads; one entry per CDR3 protein. Of 700,000 to 800,000 distinct CDR3 sequences in the sample, 30% were seen once. Whole-study findings and limits: Patients carried roughly 5 TRBV segments more frequently than controls did, and TRBV5-6, TRBV5-1 and TRBV20-1 were among them.

These receptors have no known antigen. The sequencing input was blood. These receptors were obtained from a girl aged 5-17 years with multiple sclerosis.

This clonotype occurred a few times. The V gene is TRBV10-3, the J gene TRBJ2-5; D unclear. CDR1 is ENHRY, CDR2 SYGVKD, per germline. Trimming removed 2 bases at V and 5 bases at J, with 9 bases between. The CDR3 runs to 13 residues. The CDR3 loop reads CAISERQFETQYF. CDR3 coding DNA: TGTGCCATCAGTGAGAGGCAGTTCGAGACCCAGTACTTC.

This clonotype was recorded a few times. The chain couples TRBV12-3 or TRBV12-4 to TRBJ1-1; a possible D gene is TRBD1 (5 bases). The CDR3 loop spans 14 amino acids. V lost 5 bases to trimming and J lost 2 bases, with 12 bases between them. CDR3 DNA: TGTGCCAGCAGTGCCTCGCAGGGTAACACTGAAGCTTTCTTT. Amino acid sequence: CASSASQGNTEAFF.

This sequence joins TRBV25-1 and TRBJ1-1; D remains ambiguous. Germline V gene data show CDR1 as MGHDK and CDR2 as SYGVNS. The CDR3 totals 13 residues. With 7 bases removed from V and 0 bases from J, the gap between germline ends came to 9 bases. The CDR3 reads CASKDRMNTEAFF. In DNA, the CDR3 is TGTGCCAGCAAGGACCGTATGAACACTGAAGCTTTCTTT. Complete variable domain (other parts from reference TRBV25-1 and TRBJ1-1): EADIYQTPRYLVIGTGKKITLECSQTMGHDKMYWYQQDPGMELHLIHYSYGVNSTEKGDLSSESTVSRIRTEHFPLTLESARPSHTSQYLCASKDRMNTEAFFGQGTRLTVV.

This chain joins TRBV20-1 and TRBJ2-7, with 7 bases identical to TRBD2. The V segment lost 0 bases and the J segment 4 bases; nucleotides outside the gene matches: 9. Germline lookup yields CDR1 DFQATT and CDR2 SNEGSKA (reference sequence). This CDR3 has 15 residues. CDR3 bases: TGCAGTGCTAGAGACCAACTAGCGCCATTGTACGAGCAGTACTTC. Amino acid sequence: CSARDQLAPLYEQYF.

The chain links TRBV28 to TRBJ1-2; D is ambiguous. The ends were cut back, 3 bases at V and 7 bases at J, with 9 bases in the middle. The CDR3 contains 12 residues. In germline, CDR1 is MDHEN, CDR2 SYDVKM. Written as DNA, the CDR3 is TGTGCCAGCAGTTTCCCGAAAGTTGGCTACACCTTC. This codes for CASSFPKVGYTF.

The chain employs TRBV24-1 and TRBJ2-1, with 12 bases identical to TRBD2. Per the germline V gene, CDR1 is KGHDR and CDR2 is SFDVKD. This CDR3 is built from 16 residues. V trimming: 1 base; J trimming: 8 bases; junction bases outside the gene matches: 5. CDR3 sequence (DNA): TGTGCCACCAGTGATTTCCTAGCGGGGGGGCTCGATGAGCAGTTCTTC. This codes for CATSDFLAGGLDEQFF.

This clonotype appeared a few times. V and J are TRBV2 and TRBJ1-2; a weak D match, TRBD1 (5 bases). CDR1 is SNHLY and CDR2 is FYNNEI in the germline V gene. The ends were cut back, 0 bases at V and 9 bases at J, with 8 bases in the middle. The length of the CDR3 is 12 residues. This chain's CDR3 is CASSEAGTRYTF. The CDR3, as DNA: TGTGCCAGCAGTGAAGCAGGGACCCGCTACACCTTC.

This chain links TRBV2 with TRBJ2-5, with 13 bases fitting TRBD2. Losses at the gene ends were 6 bases for V and 5 bases for J; bases not matched to a gene: 3. Germline V gene lookup returns CDR1 SNHLY and CDR2 FYNNEI. The CDR3 is made up of 14 amino acids. The CDR3, as DNA: TGTGCCAGCAGAGAACTAGCGGGAGGGGAGACCCAGTACTTC. Amino acid sequence: CASRELAGGETQYF.

This clonotype has a handful of counts. The V call is TRBV7-2, the J call TRBJ2-1, with a tentative D call TRBD2 (7 bases). The CDR3 consists of 18 residues. The germline V gene has CDR1 SGHTA and CDR2 FQGNSA. Trimming left V 0 bases short and J 0 bases short, with 15 bases between. The CDR3, as DNA: TGTGCCAGCAGCTTAGCCCGTTGGAGGGGGGGCTCCTACAATGAGCAGTTCTTC. This sequence encodes CASSLARWRGGSYNEQFF.

Comment on this clonotype: At one end the junction does not follow the germline gene, possibly because of a read error. This sequence joins TRBV18 and TRBJ2-7; D remains ambiguous. The length of the CDR3 is 14 residues. Germline CDR1 reads KGHSH; CDR2 reads LQKENI. The CDR3 reads CAGSPPESSYEQYF. CDR3 bases: TGTGCCGGCTCACCACCAGAGAGCTCCTACGAGCAGTACTTC.